These 12 T cell receptor beta chains were sequenced from one sample in a study of STAT3 mutations in large granular lymphocyte leukemia. Whole-study findings and limits: At least one immunodominant TCR beta clonotype appeared in every T-cell large granular lymphocyte leukemia patient.

The protocol was immunoSEQ multiplex PCR, while the TCRdb copy is restricted to in-frame clones and leaves out a portion. The repertoire holds some 10,000 clones, around 90% seen once, with less than 40% in the top ten. These receptors are not linked to any known antigen. Material for sequencing was peripheral blood mononuclear cells. These receptors were taken from a man between 60 and 75 years old with T-cell large granular lymphocyte leukemia. Some clones in this sample may be carry-over from other donors' samples.

This chain connects TRBV9 to TRBJ1-3; perhaps TRBD1 as D (5 bases). CDR1 is SGDLS, CDR2 YYNGEE, per germline. The CDR3 runs to 15 residues. V was pared by 0 bases and J by 3 bases, with 10 bases between. CDR3 sequence (DNA): TGTGCCAGCAGCGTAGCCGGCAGGGATGGAAACACCATATATTTT. It yields the protein CASSVAGRDGNTIYF. Full variable domain (rest looked up from reference TRBV9 and TRBJ1-3): DSGVTQTPKHLITATGQRVTLRCSPRSGDLSVYWYQQSLDQGLQFLIQYYNGEERAKGNILERFSAQQFPDLHSELNLSSLELGDSALYFCASSVAGRDGNTIYFGEGSWLTVV.

This clone was found a few times. The chain couples TRBV5-1 to TRBJ1-6; D possibly corresponds to TRBD1 (5 bases). The CDR3 has 16 residues. With 2 bases removed from V and 0 bases from J, the gap between germline ends came to 9 bases. CDR1 and CDR2 (germline): SGHRS, YFSETQ. The CDR3 protein is CASSLQAFSYNSPLHF. The CDR3 nucleotides are TGCGCCAGCAGCTTACAGGCTTTCTCCTATAATTCACCCCTCCACTTT.

J is TRBJ1-2 and V is TRBV18, with D possibly TRBD1 on 6 matching bases. The V end lost 5 bases, the J end lost 4 bases, and 11 bases lay between the germline ends. The CDR3 runs 13 residues. CDR1 and CDR2 (germline): KGHSH, LQKENI. For the CDR3, the DNA is TGTGCCAGCTCATCGGGACAAGTCTATGGCTACACCTTC. Protein sequence: CASSSGQVYGYTF. The whole variable domain, filled in from reference TRBV18 and TRBJ1-2, reads NAGVMQNPRHLVRRRGQEARLRCSPMKGHSHVYWYRQLPEEGLKFMVYLQKENIIDESGMPKERFSAEFPKEGPSILRIQQVVRGDSAAYFCASSSGQVYGYTFGSGTRLTVV.

The chain employs TRBV9 and TRBJ2-7; TRBD2 matches at 8 bases. The CDR3 is 15 residues long. Germline V lookup: CDR1 SGDLS, CDR2 YYNGEE. V was clipped by 0 bases and J by 6 bases; unmatched bases: 8. The CDR3 sequence is CASSVASGPTGEQYF. CDR3 coding DNA: TGTGCCAGCAGCGTAGCTAGCGGGCCGACGGGCGAGCAGTACTTC.

This sequence joins TRBV6-1 and TRBJ1-5; 7 bases agree with TRBD1. CDR3 length: 12 amino acids. The germline CDR1 and CDR2 sequences are MNHNS and SASEGT. V trimming: 11 bases; J trimming: 7 bases; junction bases outside the gene matches: 8. As DNA, the CDR3 is TGTGCCCAAGACAGGGAGGACCAGCCCCAGCATTTT. It is translated as CAQDREDQPQHF.

The V call is TRBV7-2, the J call TRBJ1-1; D remains ambiguous. This CDR3 comprises 13 residues. CDR1 is SGHTA and CDR2 is FQGNSA in the germline V gene. The V gene lost 2 bases and the J gene lost 3 bases, with 7 bases spanning the gap. The CDR3 loop reads CASSLYTDTEAFF. As DNA, the CDR3 is TGTGCCAGCAGCTTATATACAGACACTGAAGCTTTCTTT.

The V call is TRBV5-1, the J call TRBJ2-3; D tentatively reads TRBD1 or TRBD2 (5 bases each). The germline V and J ends were trimmed by 5 bases and 3 bases, with 16 bases remaining between them. The CDR3 runs 15 residues. Per germline, CDR1 SGHRS and CDR2 YFSETQ. As DNA, the CDR3 is TGCGCCAGCAGTCCCGGGACCCCTAGGACAGATACGCAGTATTTT. Protein product: CASSPGTPRTDTQYF.

The sample holds a few counts of this clone. This chain uses TRBV5-6 with TRBJ1-3; no definite D call. The germline V and J ends were trimmed by 4 bases and 2 bases, with 10 bases remaining between them. Germline lookup yields CDR1 SGHDT and CDR2 YYEEEE. The CDR3 has 14 residues. The CDR3 sequence: CASSPRGPGNTIYF. The CDR3 DNA sequence: TGTGCCAGCAGCCCGCGCGGCCCTGGAAACACCATATATTTT.

This rearrangement joins TRBV19 to TRBJ2-2; D tentatively reads TRBD1 or TRBD2 (6 bases each). Trimming took off 3 bases at V and 1 base at J, with 15 bases between the two ends. The germline gives CDR1 LNHDA, CDR2 SQIVND (reference sequence). The CDR3 extends over 17 amino acids. The CDR3 DNA sequence: TGTGCCAGTAGTATTCATCACGGAGGGGGGAACACCGGGGAGCTGTTTTTT. It is translated as CASSIHHGGGNTGELFF. Complete variable domain (other parts from reference TRBV19 and TRBJ2-2): DGGITQSPKYLFRKEGQNVTLSCEQNLNHDAMYWYRQDPGQGLRLIYYSQIVNDFQKGDIAEGYSVSREKKESFPLTVTSAQKNPTAFYLCASSIHHGGGNTGELFFGEGSRLTVL.

CDR3 in amino acids: CASNPGGASGNYGYTF. CDR3 DNA sequence: TGCGCCAGCAACCCGGGTGGAGCCTCGGGGAACTATGGCTACACCTTC. The chain links TRBV5-1 to TRBJ1-2; D is undetermined. V was trimmed by 6 bases and J by 2 bases, leaving 20 bases between them. CDR3 length: 16 residues. CDR1 and CDR2 (germline): SGHRS, YFSETQ.

This clone has more than one count but fewer than ten. The CDR3 protein is CATSGPRGELFF. As DNA, the CDR3 is TGTGCCACCAGCGGCCCGCGCGGGGAGCTGTTTTTT. J is TRBJ2-2 and V is TRBV15; D uncertain. The CDR3 contains 12 residues. Germline V gene sequence: CDR1 LNHNV, CDR2 YYDKDF (reference sequence). V shed 5 bases and J shed 7 bases, with 8 bases lying between them. Supplemented by reference TRBV15 and TRBJ2-2, the full variable domain reads DAMVIQNPRYQVTQFGKPVTLSCSQTLNHNVMYWYQQKSSQAPKLLFHYYDKDFNNEADTPDNFQSRRPNTSFCFLDIRSPGLGDTAMYLCATSGPRGELFFGEGSRLTVL.

J is TRBJ1-5 and V is TRBV4-2; 7 bases match TRBD1. Trimming at V came to 1 base and at J to 4 bases, leaving 4 bases not matched to a gene. Germline CDR1 LGHNA, CDR2 YNFKEQ. The length of the CDR3 is 15 residues. In DNA form, the CDR3 reads TGTGCCAGCAGCCAAGGACAGGGTACGAATCAGCCCCAGCATTTT. It specifies CASSQGQGTNQPQHF.